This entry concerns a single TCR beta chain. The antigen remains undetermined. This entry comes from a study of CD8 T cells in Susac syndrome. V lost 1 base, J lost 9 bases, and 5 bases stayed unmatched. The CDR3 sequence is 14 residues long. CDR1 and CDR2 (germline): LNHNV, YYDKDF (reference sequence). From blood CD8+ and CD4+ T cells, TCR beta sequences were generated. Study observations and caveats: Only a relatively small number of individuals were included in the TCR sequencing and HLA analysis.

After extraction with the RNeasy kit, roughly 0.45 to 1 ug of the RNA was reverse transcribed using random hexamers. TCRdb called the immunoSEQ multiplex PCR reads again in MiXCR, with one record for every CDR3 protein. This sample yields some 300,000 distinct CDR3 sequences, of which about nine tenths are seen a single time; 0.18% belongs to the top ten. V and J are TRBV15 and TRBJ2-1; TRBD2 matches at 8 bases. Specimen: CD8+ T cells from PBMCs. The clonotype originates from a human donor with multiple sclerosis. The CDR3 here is CATSRATAGGEQFF. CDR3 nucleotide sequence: TGTGCCACCAGCAGAGCCACTGCGGGGGGTGAGCAGTTCTTC.